These 17 T cell receptor beta chains were all obtained from the same sample, sequenced in a study of T cell changes during pregnancy in multiple sclerosis (dated by TCRdb to about 2019). The library was obtained by the immunoSEQ multiplex PCR assay. TCRdb stores this immuneACCESS table with in-frame sequences only. Part of the clones is absent; in the studies checked, under half of the shortfall reflects unresolved V genes, and no reason is known for the rest. The sample profile shows about 59,000 clones; approximately 90% of them were found once. The top ten constitute 0.89% of the sample. This specimen consisted of peripheral blood, obtained in the first trimester of pregnancy. All receptors come from a female donor in good health, enrolled as a control in a pregnancy study.

This clone turned up a few times. This sequence joins TRBV16 and TRBJ1-4; D remains unclear. Germline lookup yields CDR1 KGHSY and CDR2 FQNENV. This CDR3 region has 16 residues. V was shortened by 6 bases and J by 0 bases, with 14 bases between the two germline ends. As DNA, the CDR3 is TGTGCCAGCAGTCAAAATCGACTTGCAACTAATGAAAAACTGTTTTTT. Protein product: CASSQNRLATNEKLFF.

The V and J genes are TRBV9 and TRBJ1-5; TRBD1 agrees at 7 bases. From germline, CDR1 is SGDLS and CDR2 YYNGEE. CDR3 length: 17 residues. V gave up 3 bases and J gave up 4 bases; unmatched junction bases: 13. This CDR3 is CASSEGASTGPNQPQHF. CDR3 in DNA: TGTGCCAGCAGCGAGGGGGCTTCGACAGGGCCAAATCAGCCCCAGCATTTT.

In its sample, this clone was seen once. This chain links TRBV9 with TRBJ2-7; 13 bases match TRBD2. Germline loops: CDR1 SGDLS, CDR2 YYNGEE. The V gene end was trimmed by 2 bases and the J gene end by 6 bases; junction bases not matched to a gene: 2. The CDR3 length is 14 residues. The CDR3 sequence: CASSVGLAGREQYF. CDR3 coding DNA: TGTGCCAGCAGCGTGGGACTAGCGGGGCGCGAGCAGTACTTC.

This clone was found once. This chain joins TRBV4-1 and TRBJ2-5, with 8 bases that match TRBD2. The CDR3 runs to 16 residues. V shed 0 bases and J 2 bases; nucleotides not matched to a gene: 5. CDR1 MGHRA and CDR2 YSYEKL come from the germline V gene. This chain's CDR3 is CASSQDRGGGQETQYF. Written as DNA, the CDR3 is TGCGCCAGCAGCCAAGATCGAGGCGGGGGGCAAGAGACCCAGTACTTC.

The V and J genes are TRBV12-5 and TRBJ1-1; 9 nucleotides agree with TRBD1. This CDR3 has 17 amino acids. Trimming cost V 5 bases and J 3 bases; bases outside gene matches: 13. CDR1 is LGHNT, CDR2 FRNRAP, per germline. The CDR3 here is CASGLLPGQGKHTEAFF. CDR3 in DNA: TGTGCTAGTGGTCTACTTCCGGGACAGGGTAAGCACACTGAAGCTTTCTTT.

This clone was seen a single time. V gene TRBV5-8 combines with J gene TRBJ2-5; 9 bases are a match to TRBD2. This CDR3 is built from 15 residues. Looked up from germline, CDR1 is SGHTS and CDR2 is YDEGEE. V lost 1 base to trimming and J lost 10 bases; unmatched junction nucleotides: 11. DNA for the CDR3: TGTGCCAGCAGCTTGTTGGTAGCGGGGGCCGGGGACCAGTACTTC. It encodes CASSLLVAGAGDQYF. Looking up the rest from reference TRBV5-8 and TRBJ2-5 gives the full variable domain: EAGVTQSPTHLIKTRGQQATLRCSPISGHTSVYWYQQALGLGLQFLLWYDEGEERNRGNFPPRFSGRQFPNYSSELNVNALELEDSALYLCASSLLVAGAGDQYFGPGTRLLVL.

The rearrangement links TRBV19 to TRBJ1-2; D perhaps matches TRBD1 (5 bases). The CDR3 is 18 residues long. Germline-derived CDR1 and CDR2 are LNHDA and SQIVND (reference sequence). Trimming shortened V by 3 bases and J by 6 bases, and 26 bases separated the two germline ends. The CDR3 spells CASSITNARYLDNHGYTF. The DNA of the CDR3 is TGTGCCAGTAGTATCACTAATGCCCGTTATCTGGACAATCATGGCTACACCTTC.

J is TRBJ1-1 and V is TRBV11-3; tentatively, D is TRBD1 (5 bases). V was cut by 3 bases and J by 4 bases, with 15 bases left in between. The CDR3 has 15 residues. CDR1 SGHNT and CDR2 YENEEA come from the germline V gene. The CDR3 nucleotides read TGTGCCAGCAGCTTCTCGGGTCAGGGTGGCACTGAAGCTTTCTTT. Encoded protein: CASSFSGQGGTEAFF. The variable domain in full, completed from reference TRBV11-3 and TRBJ1-1, reads EAGVVQSPRYKIIEKKQPVAFWCNPISGHNTLYWYLQNLGQGPELLIRYENEEAVDDSQLPKDRFSAERLKGVDSTLKIQPAELGDSAVYLCASSFSGQGGTEAFFGQGTRLTVV.

This rearrangement joins TRBV11-2 to TRBJ2-3; D perhaps matches TRBD2 (6 bases). The germline gives CDR1 SGHAT, CDR2 FQNNGV. The CDR3 is made up of 16 amino acids. Trimming removed 2 bases from V and 2 bases from J, with 14 bases in between. Here the CDR3 reads CASSLWGLKITDTQYF. Here the CDR3 DNA reads TGTGCCAGCAGCTTATGGGGACTGAAGATCACAGATACGCAGTATTTT.

The chain links TRBV5-4 to TRBJ1-1, with D unresolved. Germline CDR1 is SGHNT and CDR2 is YYREEE (reference sequence). The CDR3 is made up of 14 amino acids. Trimming removed 4 bases at V and 1 base at J, with 11 bases between. The CDR3 here is CASSLDPGNTEAFF. As DNA, the CDR3 is TGTGCCAGCAGCCTTGATCCGGGGAACACTGAAGCTTTCTTT.

The V gene is TRBV13, the J gene TRBJ1-1, with a possible D match to TRBD1 (5 bases). Germline V gene lookup returns CDR1 PRHDT and CDR2 FYEKMQ (reference sequence). The CDR3 runs to 15 residues. Trimming left V 4 bases short and J 5 bases short, with 17 bases between. The CDR3 protein is CASSSSNWGDTEAFF. The DNA for the CDR3 is TGTGCCAGCAGCTCCTCCAATTGGGGCGATACTGAAGCTTTCTTT.

This sequence joins TRBV18 and TRBJ1-2; 7 bases match TRBD1. Germline V gene sequence: CDR1 KGHSH, CDR2 LQKENI. V gave up 5 bases and J gave up 5 bases; unmatched junction bases: 11. This CDR3 is 15 amino acids long. This CDR3 is CASSSRQGGDYGYTF. For the CDR3, the DNA is TGTGCCAGCTCATCAAGACAGGGTGGAGATTATGGCTACACCTTC.

The chain joins TRBV11-1 to TRBJ1-1; D is unresolved. There are 13 residues in the CDR3. In germline, CDR1 is SGHAT, CDR2 FQDESV (reference sequence). Trimming left V 5 bases short and J 0 bases short, with 7 bases between. The CDR3 reads CASSAGVNTEAFF. The CDR3 DNA reads as TGTGCCAGCAGCGCCGGAGTGAACACTGAAGCTTTCTTT. Supplemented by reference TRBV11-1 and TRBJ1-1, the full variable domain reads EAEVAQSPRYKITEKSQAVAFWCDPISGHATLYWYRQILGQGPELLVQFQDESVVDDSQLPKDRFSAERLKGVDSTLKIQPAELGDSAMYLCASSAGVNTEAFFGQGTRLTVV.

This clone was detected only a few times. Written as DNA, the CDR3 is TGTGCCAGCAGCGTCCGCGGGGGAATTGGGAACACTGAAGCTTTCTTT. Residues: CASSVRGGIGNTEAFF. This chain connects TRBV9 to TRBJ1-1; maybe TRBD1 (5 bases). The length of the CDR3 is 16 residues. With 2 bases removed from V and 1 base from J, the gap between germline ends came to 15 bases. From germline, CDR1 is SGDLS and CDR2 YYNGEE. Full variable domain (outside the CDR3, taken from reference TRBV9 and TRBJ1-1): DSGVTQTPKHLITATGQRVTLRCSPRSGDLSVYWYQQSLDQGLQFLIQYYNGEERAKGNILERFSAQQFPDLHSELNLSSLELGDSALYFCASSVRGGIGNTEAFFGQGTRLTVV.

The rearrangement uses TRBV5-4 and TRBJ2-3; 11 bases align to TRBD2. Germline CDR1 and CDR2: SGHNT and YYREEE (reference sequence). The CDR3 runs 15 residues. Trimming at V came to 4 bases and at J to 2 bases, leaving 3 bases not matched to a gene. CDR3 sequence reads: CASSPGLADTDTQYF. The CDR3 nucleotides are TGTGCCAGCAGCCCGGGACTAGCGGACACAGATACGCAGTATTTT.

The CDR3 sequence: CASSVAGLNEQFF. The CDR3 region has the DNA TGTGCCAGCAGCGTTGCCGGACTCAATGAGCAGTTCTTC. The chain is built from TRBV9 and TRBJ2-1; weak D call: TRBD2 (5 bases). The germline CDR1 and CDR2 sequences are SGDLS and YYNGEE. The V gene lost 2 bases and the J gene lost 6 bases, with 9 bases spanning the gap. The CDR3 sequence is 13 residues long.

On this clone: This CDR3 is also generated by other DNA sequences in the sample. The chain joins TRBV7-2 to TRBJ2-7; TRBD2 agrees at 12 bases. The length of the CDR3 is 14 residues. V trimming: 4 bases; J trimming: 3 bases; junction bases outside the gene matches: 1. Per the germline V gene, CDR1 is SGHTA and CDR2 is FQGNSA. The CDR3 coding sequence is TGTGCCAGCAGCTCACTAGCGGGGGGCTACGAGCAGTACTTC. It specifies CASSSLAGGYEQYF.